The following is a TCR beta chain sequence with its context. V was pared by 5 bases and J by 4 bases, with 22 bases between. Germline loops: CDR1 SGHAT, CDR2 FQDESV (reference sequence). This CDR3 comprises 17 residues. Each CDR3 protein gets one entry after TCRdb re-called the 5' RACE reads with MiXCR. The sample has approximately 60,000 distinct CDR3 sequences, roughly 22% seen once. This TCR derives from a female donor with breast cancer. The rearrangement joins TRBV11-1 to TRBJ2-3; D gene ambiguous. Sequences were obtained from memory CD4+ T cells sorted from a lymph node. Noted subset: memory CD4+ T cells, CD4+CD45RO+CD25-. Written as DNA, the CDR3 is TGTGCCAGCAGCCTCGCCAAACGTGGTTTGTTAGCAGATACGCAGTATTTT. Protein sequence: CASSLAKRGLLADTQYF. Supplemented by reference TRBV11-1 and TRBJ2-3, the full variable domain reads EAEVAQSPRYKITEKSQAVAFWCDPISGHATLYWYRQILGQGPELLVQFQDESVVDDSQLPKDRFSAERLKGVDSTLKIQPAELGDSAMYLCASSLAKRGLLADTQYFGPGTRLTVL.